These 29 T cell receptor beta chains originate from one sample sequenced in a study of regulatory T cells in long-lasting Graves disease. Sample time point: newly diagnosed GD, antithyroid drugs for less than 3 months. PBMCs were the source of the RNA used for TCR sequencing. Building the TCR beta libraries relied on iRepertoire HTBI primers, and CDR3 regions underwent Arm-PCR. Each CDR3 protein gets one entry after TCRdb re-called the multiplex PCR reads with MiXCR. The sample lists 400,000 to 550,000 distinct CDR3 sequences; approximately 16% were seen once. The same sample was also used in a study of T cells in Graves' hyperthyroidism and ophthalmopathy.

Sequencing was performed on peripheral blood mononuclear cells (PBMCs), taken at new diagnosis, from a patient treated with antithyroid drugs. These receptors were collected from a woman aged 18 to 35 with Graves disease.

This clonotype has only one observation. For the CDR3, the DNA is TGCAGTGCTAGAGACCTCGGCACAGGGATCCAAGAGACCCAGTACTTC. Protein product: CSARDLGTGIQETQYF. The chain carries TRBV20-1 and TRBJ2-5, with D maybe TRBD1 (6 bases). V lost 0 bases and J lost 1, with 15 bases in between. The CDR3 has 16 residues. Looked up from germline, CDR1 is DFQATT and CDR2 is SNEGSKA (reference sequence).

This clonotype was recorded at least ten times. The chain uses TRBV28 and TRBJ2-7; D gene ambiguous. Trimming cost V 4 bases and J 6 bases, with 10 bases left between them. The CDR3 totals 12 residues. The germline V gene encodes CDR1 MDHEN and CDR2 SYDVKM. The CDR3 here is CASSSREAEQYF. The CDR3 DNA reads as TGTGCCAGCAGTTCACGTGAGGCCGAGCAGTACTTC.

This clonotype was observed a handful of times. The rearrangement uses TRBV10-1 and TRBJ2-2, with D perhaps matching TRBD2 (6 bases). Germline CDR1 and CDR2: WNHNN and SYGVQD (reference sequence). The length of the CDR3 is 14 residues. V dropped 6 bases and J dropped 0 bases, with 8 bases sitting between them. CDR3: CASRLAPNTGELFF. CDR3 sequence (DNA): TGCGCCAGCAGACTAGCCCCGAACACCGGGGAGCTGTTTTTT.

Of note for this clonotype: A much bigger clone sits one base away, suggesting this may be a read error. This sequence joins TRBV13 and TRBJ2-1, with D perhaps matching TRBD2 (6 bases). The CDR3 consists of 16 residues. V was clipped by 8 bases and J by 5 bases, with 22 bases between them. Germline-derived CDR1 and CDR2 are PRHDT and FYEKMQ (reference sequence). The DNA of the CDR3 is TGTGCCAGCGGCCTGGGAGTTAGCGGCCCCCACAATGAGCAGTTCTTC. Encoded protein: CASGLGVSGPHNEQFF.

The chain combines TRBV18 with TRBJ2-5, with D perhaps given as TRBD1 or TRBD2 (5 bases each). V was cut by 1 base and J by 2 bases, with 14 bases left in between. CDR3 length: 16 amino acids. Germline CDR1 reads KGHSH; CDR2 reads LQKENI. The CDR3 sequence is CASSPRVPGQQETQYF. CDR3 DNA: TGTGCCAGCTCACCACGGGTTCCGGGGCAGCAAGAGACCCAGTACTTC.

In its sample, this clonotype was seen many times. This rearrangement joins TRBV28 to TRBJ2-4; D perhaps matches TRBD1 (7 bases). Trimming removed 9 bases at V and 9 bases at J, with 24 bases between. The CDR3 sequence is 15 residues long. Germline CDR1 reads MDHEN; CDR2 reads SYDVKM. The CDR3 DNA is TGTGCCAGTCAGAGAAGGGGGCCTCGGGGAGGCATTCAGTACTTC. This encodes CASQRRGPRGGIQYF.

About this clonotype: This may be a read error: a much more frequent sequence differs by one nucleotide. Likely a read error: the CDR3 ends without its conserved phenylalanine or tryptophan. This chain connects TRBV3-1 to TRBJ1-5; 10 bases fit TRBD1. The CDR3 spans 14 residues. Germline V gives CDR1 LGHDT, CDR2 YNNKEL (reference sequence). The ends lost 3 bases at V and 6 bases at J; junction bases unmatched: 2. For the CDR3, the DNA is TGTGCCAGCAGCCACGGGACAGGGGTTCAGCCCCAGCATCTT. The encoded protein is CASSHGTGVQPQHL.

This clonotype was found many times. The V gene is TRBV3-1, the J gene TRBJ2-7, with 7 nucleotides matching TRBD1. From germline, CDR1 is LGHDT and CDR2 YNNKEL (reference sequence). V gave up 6 bases and J gave up 0 bases; unmatched junction bases: 5. This CDR3 is 14 amino acids long. CDR3 residues: CASRPDRSSYEQYF. CDR3 sequence (DNA): TGTGCCAGCAGACCGGACAGGTCCTCCTACGAGCAGTACTTC.

The chain couples TRBV11-2 to TRBJ1-6; TRBD1 might be the D (5 bases). Trimming took 5 bases from V and 8 from J, leaving 19 bases between them. Germline V gene data show CDR1 as SGHAT and CDR2 as FQNNGV. The CDR3 contains 16 residues. The CDR3 DNA follows: TGTGCCAGCAGCCAGTCCTTGGGACGAAGGGATTCACCCCTCCACTTT. Amino acids: CASSQSLGRRDSPLHF.

The chain uses TRBV3-1 and TRBJ2-7; D is unresolved. V lost 1 base, J lost 11 bases, and 18 bases lay in between. Germline assignment: CDR1 LGHDT and CDR2 YNNKEL (reference sequence). CDR3 size: 14 residues. CDR3 region: CASSQAVQRPIKYF. CDR3 nucleotide sequence: TGTGCCAGCAGCCAAGCTGTCCAGAGGCCTATAAAGTACTTC.

CDR3 DNA: TGTGCCAGCAGCTTAAGTTGGGCCGGTGAAGGGGCCAACGTCCTGACTTTC. Translation gives CASSLSWAGEGANVLTF. The chain joins TRBV7-2 to TRBJ2-6, with unresolved D. This CDR3 contains 17 residues. Germline CDR1 and CDR2: SGHTA and FQGNSA. With 2 bases removed from V and 4 bases from J, the gap between germline ends came to 15 bases.

The chain has TRBV7-8 and TRBJ2-5; D gene ambiguous. Germline V gene data show CDR1 as SGHVS and CDR2 as FQNEAQ. V was shortened by 7 bases and J by 5 bases, with 14 bases between the two germline ends. The CDR3 is 13 amino acids. CDR3 sequence reads: CASTFGDKETQYF. CDR3 nucleotides: TGTGCCAGCACGTTCGGCGATAAGGAGACCCAGTACTTC. Complete variable domain (other parts from reference TRBV7-8 and TRBJ2-5): GAGVSQSPRYKVAKRGQDVALRCDPISGHVSLFWYQQALGQGPEFLTYFQNEAQLDKSGLPSDRFFAERPEGSVSTLKIQRTQQEDSAVYLCASTFGDKETQYFGPGTRLLVL.

This clonotype was found many times. The chain carries TRBV12-3 or TRBV12-4 and TRBJ2-1; 13 positions match TRBD2. The V and J ends lost 3 bases and 7 bases, in that order; junction bases with no gene match: 3. The CDR3 spans 15 residues. The CDR3: CASSFSTSGRNEQFF. CDR3 DNA sequence: TGTGCCAGCAGTTTTTCGACTAGCGGGAGGAATGAGCAGTTCTTC.

In this sample, this clonotype turned up many times. The chain employs TRBV2 and TRBJ1-5; 11 bases are shared with TRBD1. This CDR3 has 17 residues. The V gene end was trimmed by 6 bases and the J gene end by 6 bases; junction bases not matched to a gene: 13. Germline assignment: CDR1 SNHLY and CDR2 FYNNEI. CDR3 in DNA: TGTGCCAGCAGCGCAATTATGAGGACAGGGGGCGGTCAGCCCCAGCATTTT. As protein: CASSAIMRTGGGQPQHF.

This clonotype was seen at least ten times. V is TRBV27 and J is TRBJ2-5; tentative D call: TRBD2 (5 bases). The V gene's germline CDR1 is MNHEY and CDR2 SMNVEV (reference sequence). With 6 bases removed from V and 7 bases from J, the gap between germline ends came to 9 bases. The CDR3 has 11 amino acids. CDR3 amino acids: CASSYGRTQYF. CDR3 in DNA: TGTGCCAGCAGCTATGGGAGGACCCAGTACTTC.

This clonotype has only a few counts. This sequence joins TRBV29-1 and TRBJ2-7; 8 bases match TRBD2. CDR1 and CDR2 (germline): SQVTM, ANQGSEA. J gave up 9 bases and V 4 bases, and 5 bases lay outside the gene matches. CDR3 size: 11 residues. The CDR3 region is CSVADGLAQYF. DNA for the CDR3: TGCAGCGTTGCTGACGGACTAGCGCAGTACTTC.

DNA of the CDR3: TGTGCCACCAGCGTAAGATCAAGGGGACTAGCGGGAGGGTTTGATACTGAGCAGTTCTTC. The encoded protein is CATSVRSRGLAGGFDTEQFF. The chain couples TRBV15 to TRBJ2-1, with 16 bases aligning to TRBD2. Germline CDR1 LNHNV, CDR2 YYDKDF (reference sequence). CDR3 size: 20 residues. With 5 bases clipped from V and 9 bases from J, the junction kept 19 bases outside the gene matches. Supplemented by reference TRBV15 and TRBJ2-1, the full variable domain reads DAMVIQNPRYQVTQFGKPVTLSCSQTLNHNVMYWYQQKSSQAPKLLFHYYDKDFNNEADTPDNFQSRRPNTSFCFLDIRSPGLGDTAMYLCATSVRSRGLAGGFDTEQFFGPGTRLTVL.

The chain links TRBV6-1 to TRBJ1-6, with unresolved D. CDR3 size: 14 residues. Per the germline V gene, CDR1 is MNHNS and CDR2 is SASEGT. Trimming removed 5 bases from V and 7 bases from J, with 12 bases in between. The CDR3 here is CASSRTDSNSPLHF. CDR3 in DNA: TGTGCCAGCAGTCGGACGGATTCAAATTCACCCCTCCACTTT.

The sample holds many counts of this clonotype. The chain joins TRBV7-9 to TRBJ2-1; D tentatively reads TRBD1 or TRBD2 (5 bases each). The CDR3 runs to 14 residues. CDR1 is SEHNR and CDR2 is FQNEAQ in the germline V gene (reference sequence). Trimming stripped 7 bases from V and 7 bases from J, with 17 bases between. CDR3 loop: CASKPRDLGNEQFF. CDR3 DNA sequence: TGTGCCAGCAAACCTCGGGACCTTGGGAATGAGCAGTTCTTC.

This clonotype was counted between two and nine times. This sequence joins TRBV20-1 and TRBJ2-3, with D possibly TRBD2 on 6 matching bases. Trimming cost V 0 bases and J 3 bases, with 19 bases left between them. This CDR3 spans 17 amino acids. Per germline, CDR1 DFQATT and CDR2 SNEGSKA (reference sequence). The CDR3 DNA is TGCAGTGCTAGAGATCGTACCGGACTACGTGGGACAGATACGCAGTATTTT. Protein sequence: CSARDRTGLRGTDTQYF.

This clonotype was observed at least ten times. The rearrangement uses TRBV28 and TRBJ1-1; TRBD1 agrees at 7 bases. V lost 6 bases to trimming and J lost 8 bases; unmatched junction nucleotides: 6. CDR1 is MDHEN, CDR2 SYDVKM, per germline. The CDR3 has 12 residues. CDR3: CASSPRGIEAFF. The CDR3 bases are TGTGCCAGCAGCCCCAGGGGGATAGAAGCTTTCTTT.

There are many counts of this clonotype. This chain joins TRBV3-1 and TRBJ2-7, with TRBD2 matching 8 bases. The CDR3 extends over 15 amino acids. CDR1 and CDR2 (germline): LGHDT, YNNKEL (reference sequence). The junction had 8 bases not matched to a gene; V was cut back by 1 base and J by 6 bases. This CDR3 reads CASSQASAGGGEQYF. DNA for the CDR3: TGTGCCAGCAGCCAAGCCAGCGCGGGGGGTGGCGAGCAGTACTTC.

This clonotype was counted ten times or more. The chain combines TRBV12-3 or TRBV12-4 with TRBJ1-1; D uncertain. Trimming cost V 7 bases and J 1 base, with 7 bases left between them. This CDR3 has 12 amino acids. CDR3 region: CASNVRNTEAFF. In DNA, the CDR3 is TGTGCCAGCAATGTTCGGAACACTGAAGCTTTCTTT.

This clonotype has a handful of counts. This sequence joins TRBV28 and TRBJ1-3; a weak D match, TRBD1 (6 bases). The V and J ends lost 6 bases and 1 base respectively, with 16 bases between them. Germline CDR1 is MDHEN and CDR2 is SYDVKM. This CDR3 has 16 amino acids. The CDR3 nucleotides read TGTGCCAGCAGCCGCCTAGGGGGTAGGTCTGGAAACACCATATATTTT. Amino acids: CASSRLGGRSGNTIYF.

Comments on this clonotype: A much larger clonotype is one base distant, so this may be a read error. This chain links TRBV28 with TRBJ2-7, with 9 positions matching TRBD2. V was clipped by 5 bases and J by 7 bases; unmatched bases: 15. CDR1 and CDR2 from the germline V gene are MDHEN and SYDVKM. The CDR3 runs to 16 residues. CDR3 residues: CASSLPGLASYNEQYF. Here the CDR3 DNA reads TGTGCCAGCAGTCTTCCGGGACTAGCATCCTACAATGAGCAGTACTTC.

The rearrangement uses TRBV7-6 and TRBJ2-1; 13 bases fit TRBD2. The CDR3 runs 18 residues. Germline CDR1 is SGHVS and CDR2 is FNYEAQ. With V trimmed by 1 base and J by 4 bases, 7 bases remained unmatched. The CDR3 bases are TGTGCCAGCAGCTTAGAGAATCCGGGACTAGCGGGATACAATGAGCAGTTCTTC. This translates into CASSLENPGLAGYNEQFF.

There are a few counts of this clonotype. The chain carries TRBV29-1 and TRBJ2-7, with unresolved D. The V and J ends lost 4 bases and 6 bases respectively, with 16 bases between them. Germline CDR1 is SQVTM and CDR2 is ANQGSEA. The CDR3 contains 13 residues. CDR3 coding DNA: TGCAGCGTTGTTATCGGCGAAACGGGCGAGCAGTACTTC. The encoded protein is CSVVIGETGEQYF.

This clonotype was found many times. The CDR3 sequence is CSATLGRASREQFF. In nucleotides, the CDR3 is TGCAGTGCAACCTTAGGTCGGGCCTCAAGGGAGCAGTTCTTC. The chain uses TRBV20-1 and TRBJ2-1, with unresolved D. The length of the CDR3 is 14 residues. CDR1 and CDR2 from the germline V gene are DFQATT and SNEGSKA (reference sequence). The V and J ends lost 6 bases and 10 bases respectively, with 22 bases between them.

The sample holds many counts of this clonotype. The J gene is TRBJ2-1, the V gene TRBV13; 7 bases line up with TRBD1. This CDR3 has 16 amino acids. Germline V gives CDR1 PRHDT, CDR2 FYEKMQ (reference sequence). V trimming: 2 bases; J trimming: 7 bases; junction bases outside the gene matches: 11. CDR3 region: CASSLFWQGQKNEQFF. In DNA, the CDR3 is TGTGCCAGCAGCTTATTTTGGCAGGGACAGAAAAATGAGCAGTTCTTC.